This T cell receptor beta chain was observed in a study of T cell responses to AZD1222 COVID-19 vaccine. To note about this clone: Its antigen is still unknown.

The V gene's germline CDR1 is SGHVS and CDR2 FQNEAQ. The CDR3 has 12 amino acids. The ends were cut back, 1 base at V and 6 bases at J, with 7 bases in the middle. This table comes from immunoSEQ multiplex PCR, and its TCRdb copy is limited to in-frame clones, with some not included. This table has approximately 120,000 clones, around nine tenths appearing once. Broader study findings: No day 14 peak samples; only post-peak repertoires were characterized. Clonal diversity may have been underestimated, and the donors were mostly white British, with more females than males.

This TCR came from an adult in good health. The rearrangement joins TRBV7-8 to TRBJ2-7, with D hard to call. The sequencing here drew on peripheral blood, taken on day 0 of MenACWY control vaccination. CDR3 sequence reads: CASSLVTVEQYF. The CDR3 bases are TGTGCCAGCAGCTTAGTTACAGTCGAGCAGTACTTC.